The entry below describes one T cell receptor (beta chain). The antigen is undetermined. Different DNA sequences within this sample yield the same CDR3. All of the isolated RNA was reverse transcribed, so expressed TCRB transcripts were sequenced. Clones were sequenced by immunoSEQ multiplex PCR, and TCRdb holds only the in-frame ones, with some missing. The sample contains hundreds of thousands of clones, around 15% of which appear only once. The data originate from a study of beta chain features in type 1 diabetes. Findings of the study overall: TCRB CDR3 length was moderately but significantly reduced in all four CD4+ subsets of Type 1 diabetes patients.

The germline V and J ends were trimmed by 2 bases and 3 bases, with 7 bases remaining between them. This CDR3 is built from 13 residues. Germline V gene lookup returns CDR1 SEHNR and CDR2 FQNEAQ (reference sequence). Each donor gave one heparinised blood draw averaging around 0.12 L. The source of this sequence is a man in his late teens or twenties with type 1 diabetes. What was sequenced was naive CD4+ T cells from blood. The rearrangement links TRBV7-9 to TRBJ1-1; no firm D call. Here the CDR3 reads CASSLRVDTEAFF. Written as DNA, the CDR3 is TGTGCCAGCAGCTTACGGGTAGACACTGAAGCTTTCTTT.